Below, one T cell receptor (beta chain) is given with its context. In the original processing: Amplification from reference gene primers served as the basis for estimated nucleated cell counts. Measured with immunoSEQ multiplex PCR; TCRdb has only the in-frame clones, and not every one. For V, J and clone size, that table is used; D and trimming come from the DNA. The table includes around 94,000 clones, 70% to 90% detected once. This sample stems from a study of blood T cell repertoires in COVID-19. Study as a whole: The samples span acute and convalescent COVID-19 from the United States, Italy and Spain. From T cells, B-cell-depleted T cells, or PBMCs came the material, which was cDNA or gDNA.

This CDR3 is built from 13 residues. Germline CDR1 is SGHDT and CDR2 is YYEEEE. Trimming stripped 2 bases from V and 8 bases from J, with 13 bases between. The TCR sequence derives from a man over 45 with active COVID-19. This sequence joins TRBV5-6 and TRBJ1-1, with a tentative D call TRBD1 (6 bases). Specimen: peripheral blood. The CDR3 DNA follows: TGTGCCAGCAGCTTAGGGGGTTTCAGCGAAGCTTTCTTT. It is translated as CASSLGGFSEAFF.